These 7 T cell receptor beta chains were all obtained from the same sample, sequenced in a study of blood T cell repertoires in COVID-19. Using immunoSEQ multiplex PCR, the repertoire was profiled, and TCRdb retains in-frame clones only, with some absent. This sample has around 260,000 clones; around 80% occur once, and the top ten carry approximately 4.3%. Sequenced material: PBMCs or T cells enriched from blood (not recorded which). The receptors derive from a young man with acute COVID-19.

The chain uses TRBV7-9 and TRBJ2-6; no clear D gene. V was shortened by 2 bases and J by 11 bases, with 10 bases between the two germline ends. Germline lookup yields CDR1 SEHNR and CDR2 FQNEAQ (reference sequence). The CDR3 runs 13 residues. In nucleotides, the CDR3 is TGTGCCAGCAGCTTAAGAGGTATTGACGTCCTGACTTTC. The encoded protein is CASSLRGIDVLTF.

This chain uses TRBV27 with TRBJ2-2; possibly TRBD1 for D (5 bases). CDR3 length equals 17 residues. The ends were cut back, 5 bases at V and 1 base at J, with 17 bases in the middle. Germline assignment: CDR1 MNHEY and CDR2 SMNVEV (reference sequence). DNA for the CDR3: TGTGCCAGCAGTAAGTTGAAGGGGCAGATGAACACCGGGGAGCTGTTTTTT. As protein: CASSKLKGQMNTGELFF.

This sequence joins TRBV30 and TRBJ2-1; D ambiguous. The CDR3 consists of 15 residues. The germline V gene has CDR1 GTSNPN and CDR2 SVGIG (reference sequence). Trimming removed 0 bases at V and 7 bases at J, with 16 bases between. The CDR3: CAWSVGTPNHNEQFF. CDR3 nucleotides: TGTGCCTGGAGTGTTGGCACCCCCAATCATAATGAGCAGTTCTTC.

The V and J genes are TRBV6-1 and TRBJ1-4; 9 bases match TRBD1. Trimming took 3 bases from V and 7 from J; bases not matched to a gene: 6. The CDR3 is made up of 15 amino acids. In germline, CDR1 is MNHNS, CDR2 SASEGT. Here the CDR3 DNA reads TGTGCCAGCAGTGAGCAACCGGGACAGGGTGAAAAACTGTTTTTT. This encodes CASSEQPGQGEKLFF.

The V and J genes are TRBV2 and TRBJ1-5; no definite D call. The V end lost 6 bases, the J end lost 0 bases, and 12 bases lay between the germline ends. Germline assignment: CDR1 SNHLY and CDR2 FYNNEI. This CDR3 spans 15 amino acids. The CDR3 nucleotides read TGTGCCAGCAGCGAACCCCAGTTTAGCAATCAGCCCCAGCATTTT. Protein: CASSEPQFSNQPQHF.

This chain connects TRBV25-1 to TRBJ2-7, with D unclear. The V gene's germline CDR1 is MGHDK and CDR2 SYGVNS. V dropped 7 bases and J dropped 3 bases, with 19 bases sitting between them. CDR3 length: 15 residues. This chain's CDR3 is CASKMTYSRHYEQYV. The DNA of the CDR3 is TGTGCCAGCAAAATGACCTACAGCAGGCACTACGAGCAGTACGTC.

This chain joins TRBV24-1 and TRBJ2-2, with 8 positions matching TRBD1. The V and J ends lost 7 bases and 5 bases, in that order; junction bases with no gene match: 11. There are 16 residues in the CDR3. Germline values: CDR1 KGHDR, CDR2 SFDVKD. The CDR3 loop reads CATSISDREGTGELFF. The CDR3 DNA reads TGTGCCACCAGCATATCGGACAGGGAAGGGACCGGGGAGCTGTTTTTT.